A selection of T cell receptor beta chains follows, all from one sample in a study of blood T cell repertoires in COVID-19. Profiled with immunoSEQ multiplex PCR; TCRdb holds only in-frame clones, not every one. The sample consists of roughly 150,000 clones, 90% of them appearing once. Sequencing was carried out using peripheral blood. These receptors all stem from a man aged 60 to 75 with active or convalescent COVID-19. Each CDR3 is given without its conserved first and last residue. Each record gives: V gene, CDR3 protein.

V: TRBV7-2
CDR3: ASSSLGHAGYNSPLH

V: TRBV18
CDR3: ASSPPTGTANQPQH

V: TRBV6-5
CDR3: ASKFWGENTGELF

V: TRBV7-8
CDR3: ASSLARQGLGGYT

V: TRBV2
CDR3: ASSESGQGNYGYT

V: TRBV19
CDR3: ASSWGVGNSPLH

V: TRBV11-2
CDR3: ASSRGQGNTDTQY

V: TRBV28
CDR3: ASSDRGNTIY

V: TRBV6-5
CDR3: ASRGTGGMNEQF

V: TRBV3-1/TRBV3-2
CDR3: ASSPGTIITYEQY

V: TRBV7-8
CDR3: ASSPRDTSQEQY

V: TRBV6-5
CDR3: ASSYFSDSNYGYT

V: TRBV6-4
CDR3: ANSGTGTENTGELF

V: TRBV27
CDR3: ASRPTGLSNSPLH

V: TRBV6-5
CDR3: ASSISGSTYEQY

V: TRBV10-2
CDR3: ASSERVAEETQY

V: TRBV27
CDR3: ASSPIPPHWGAYT

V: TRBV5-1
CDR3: ASSSGTGIYNEQF

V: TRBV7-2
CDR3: ASSQSFYEQY

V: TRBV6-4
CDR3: ASRAGMNTEAF

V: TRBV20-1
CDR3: SVRTGDGYT

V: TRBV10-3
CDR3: AISATGAATGELF

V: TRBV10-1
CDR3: ASSAMDNSPLH

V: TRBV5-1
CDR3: ASSLGGGGNTEAF

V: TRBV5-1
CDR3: ASSLRAGGRNEQY